The 16 T cell receptor beta chains in this list originate from one sample, sequenced in a study of CD8 T cells in ankylosing spondylitis. Which antigens these TCRs recognize remains unknown. Regarding the study as a whole: Made up of eight highly homologous variants, a TCR beta motif appeared characteristic of ankylosing spondylitis blood.

TCRdb itself ran the 5' RACE reads through MiXCR, one entry per CDR3 protein. Among 700,000 to 1,000,000 distinct CDR3 sequences listed, 12% were seen once. The sequenced sample was blood, either unsorted or a sorted T cell fraction (not recorded which). These receptors all come from a male donor with ankylosing spondylitis.

This clonotype was counted only a few times. This chain links TRBV7-8 with TRBJ2-6; D is ambiguous. Germline V CDR1 and CDR2: SGHVS, FQNEAQ. V was pared by 4 bases and J by 0 bases, with 13 bases between. CDR3 length: 17 residues. The CDR3 is CASSSLRDPSGANVLTF. The DNA of the CDR3 is TGTGCCAGCAGCTCCCTTAGGGATCCCTCTGGGGCCAACGTCCTGACTTTC.

This clonotype was detected only a few times. The chain uses TRBV29-1 and TRBJ2-2; 8 nucleotides agree with TRBD1. Germline CDR1 reads SQVTM; CDR2 reads ANQGSEA. The CDR3 covers 14 residues. V trimming: 4 bases; J trimming: 6 bases; junction bases outside the gene matches: 7. In nucleotides, the CDR3 is TGCAGCGTTGGGACAGGGAGCGCCCCCGGGGAGCTGTTTTTT. It is translated as CSVGTGSAPGELFF.

This clonotype showed up just a few times. The chain joins TRBV20-1 to TRBJ2-1; no definite D call. The CDR3 length is 14 residues. V was trimmed by 3 bases and J by 5 bases, leaving 14 bases between them. Germline assignment: CDR1 DFQATT and CDR2 SNEGSKA (reference sequence). This CDR3 reads CSARARIRNNEQFF. The CDR3 DNA reads as TGCAGTGCTAGGGCGCGGATACGAAACAATGAGCAGTTCTTC.

This clonotype was seen many times. The V and J genes are TRBV10-2 and TRBJ1-3, with D unresolved. Germline assignment: CDR1 WSHSY and CDR2 SAAADI. The CDR3 runs to 13 residues. The V gene lost 7 bases and the J gene lost 0 bases, with 7 bases spanning the gap. CDR3 amino acids: CASTWDSGNTIYF. CDR3 in DNA: TGCGCCAGCACCTGGGACTCTGGAAACACCATATATTTT.

This sequence joins TRBV2 and TRBJ2-2; 8 bases are a match to TRBD1. V lost 7 bases and J lost 8; bases outside the gene matches: 6. The CDR3 loop spans 13 amino acids. CDR1 and CDR2 from the germline V gene are SNHLY and FYNNEI. Here the CDR3 DNA reads TGTGCCAGCACCTCAGACAGGGGAGGGGAGCTGTTTTTT. Translation: CASTSDRGGELFF. Full variable domain (outside the CDR3, taken from reference TRBV2 and TRBJ2-2): EPEVTQTPSHQVTQMGQEVILRCVPISNHLYFYWYRQILGQKVEFLVSFYNNEISEKSEIFDDQFSVERPDGSNFTLKIRSTKLEDSAMYFCASTSDRGGELFFGEGSRLTVL.

This clonotype has ten or more counts. The rearrangement joins TRBV10-3 to TRBJ2-7, with 7 positions matching TRBD2. Looked up from germline, CDR1 is ENHRY and CDR2 is SYGVKD. V trimming: 2 bases; J trimming: 4 bases; junction bases outside the gene matches: 2. The CDR3 is 13 amino acids. CDR3 nucleotide sequence: TGTGCCATCAGTGAGGGGGGAGGGTACGAGCAGTACTTC. Protein: CAISEGGGYEQYF.

This clonotype was detected only a few times. The rearrangement joins TRBV4-3 to TRBJ2-1, with 9 positions matching TRBD2. V lost 0 bases, J lost 6 bases, and 9 bases stayed unmatched. This CDR3 has 17 amino acids. CDR1 and CDR2 (germline): LGHNA, YSLEER. The DNA for the CDR3 is TGCGCCAGCAGCCAAGACCCCGGGACTAGCTATTCCAATGAGCAGTTCTTC. It translates to CASSQDPGTSYSNEQFF.

Ten or more counts support this clonotype. The chain carries TRBV7-2 and TRBJ2-7; 8 bases fit TRBD2. Losses at the gene ends were 2 bases for V and 8 bases for J; bases not matched to a gene: 11. The CDR3 contains 15 residues. Germline values: CDR1 SGHTA, CDR2 FQGNSA. CDR3 loop: CASSLKAGVGEKQYF. DNA for the CDR3: TGTGCCAGCAGCTTAAAAGCGGGAGTAGGCGAGAAGCAGTACTTC.

This clonotype was seen repeatedly, ten times or more. The chain recombines TRBV7-2 with TRBJ2-3, with 10 bases lining up with TRBD2. This CDR3 contains 16 residues. Germline values: CDR1 SGHTA, CDR2 FQGNSA. The ends lost 5 bases at V and 1 base at J; junction bases unmatched: 6. In DNA, the CDR3 is TGTGCCAGCAGCCCTCAAGGACTAGCGGGCACAGATACGCAGTATTTT. This encodes CASSPQGLAGTDTQYF.

The rearrangement links TRBV4-2 to TRBJ1-2; TRBD1 might be the D (5 bases). The CDR3 loop spans 14 amino acids. With 4 bases removed from V and 7 bases from J, the gap between germline ends came to 16 bases. Per the germline V gene, CDR1 is LGHNA and CDR2 is YNFKEQ. The CDR3 loop is CASSPGGGKAGYTF. For the CDR3, the DNA is TGTGCCAGCAGCCCCGGGGGGGGGAAGGCTGGCTACACCTTC.

The sample holds many counts of this clonotype. The chain recombines TRBV20-1 with TRBJ2-1; no reliable D call. The CDR3 covers 13 residues. V shed 1 base and J shed 5 bases, with 9 bases lying between them. Per germline, CDR1 DFQATT and CDR2 SNEGSKA (reference sequence). This chain's CDR3 is CSARGDTHNEQFF. Here the CDR3 DNA reads TGCAGTGCTAGAGGAGACACTCACAATGAGCAGTTCTTC.

This clonotype was seen only a few times. The chain joins TRBV7-9 to TRBJ2-3, with 7 bases identical to TRBD1. From germline, CDR1 is SEHNR and CDR2 FQNEAQ (reference sequence). This CDR3 is built from 16 residues. Trimming removed 4 bases from V and 0 bases from J; junction bases left unmatched: 7. The CDR3 coding sequence is TGTGCCAGCAGCTCGAGGACAGGACTTAGCACAGATACGCAGTATTTT. Translated: CASSSRTGLSTDTQYF.

The CDR3 here is CASSSVGFNTDTQYF. CDR3 sequence (DNA): TGTGCCAGCAGCTCGGTGGGATTTAACACAGATACGCAGTATTTT. This sequence joins TRBV5-5 and TRBJ2-3; D remains ambiguous. Per germline, CDR1 SGHKS and CDR2 YYEKEE (reference sequence). This CDR3 has 15 amino acids. V lost 3 bases to trimming and J lost 2 bases, with 13 bases between them.

The chain's CDR3 is CASSLPDRANYEQYF. The DNA for the CDR3 is TGTGCCAGCAGCTTACCGGACAGGGCAAACTACGAGCAGTACTTC. This chain links TRBV7-3 with TRBJ2-7; TRBD1 matches at 8 bases. V shed 2 bases and J 3 bases; nucleotides not matched to a gene: 6. The CDR3 totals 15 residues. Germline V gene data show CDR1 as SGHTA and CDR2 as FQGTGA. Drawing the rest from reference TRBV7-3 and TRBJ2-7, the complete variable domain is GAGVSQTPSNKVTEKGKYVELRCDPISGHTALYWYRQSLGQGPEFLIYFQGTGAADDSGLPNDRFFAVRPEGSVSTLKIQRTERGDSAVYLCASSLPDRANYEQYFGPGTRLTVT.

The V and J genes are TRBV2 and TRBJ1-6; 8 nucleotides match TRBD1. CDR1 and CDR2 from the germline V gene are SNHLY and FYNNEI. V lost 7 bases, J lost 9 bases, and 11 bases stayed unmatched. This CDR3 is built from 15 residues. The CDR3 region is CASTGRTGFSSPLHF. CDR3 in DNA: TGTGCCAGCACCGGACGGACAGGGTTTAGTTCACCCCTCCACTTT.

This clonotype was counted ten times or more. V usage is TRBV5-1 and J usage is TRBJ2-1; 11 bases map to TRBD2. J gave up 8 bases and V 4 bases, and 8 bases lay outside the gene matches. CDR1 is SGHRS, CDR2 YFSETQ, per germline. This CDR3 is built from 15 residues. CDR3 in amino acids: CASSILAGAVDEQFF. CDR3 DNA sequence: TGCGCCAGCAGCATACTAGCGGGAGCTGTTGATGAGCAGTTCTTC.